These T cell receptor beta chains were read from a single sample in a study of CD8+ T cells in alopecia areata. Sequencing used immunoSEQ multiplex PCR; TCRdb keeps in-frame clones, though not all of them. Of about 110,000 clones listed, approximately 50% are singletons. The sample comprised NKG2D-low CD8+ T cells sorted from blood. The receptors were gathered from a human donor with alopecia areata. CDR3s include the opening cysteine and the closing phenylalanine or tryptophan. A D gene is named only where the DNA matches it firmly. Not all rows give a size; the values are once, few, many and, for expanded clones, a class.

-	TRBJ2-5	TRBV15	-	CATSWLAGTETQYF	TGTGCCACCAGTTGGCTGGCGGGCACAGAGACCCAGTACTTC
-	TRBJ2-7	TRBV5-1	-	CASSLGGSSSYEQYF	TGCGCCAGCAGCTTGGGAGGTTCCTCCTCCTACGAGCAGTACTTC
-	TRBJ2-7	TRBV7-6	-	CASSEYDSFEQYF	TGTGCCAGCAGCGAATATGACTCGTTCGAGCAGTACTTC
-	TRBJ2-2	TRBV14	-	CASSQEAGELFF	TGTGCCAGCAGCCAAGAAGCGGGGGAGCTGTTTTTT
-	TRBJ2-7	TRBV7-9	-	CASSGEAGREEQYF	TGTGCCAGCAGCGGCGAGGCAGGACGGGAAGAGCAGTACTTC
few	TRBJ2-7	TRBV4-1	TRBD2	CASSQVTSGSYEQYF	TGCGCCAGCAGCCAGGTGACTAGCGGTAGCTACGAGCAGTACTTC
-	TRBJ1-1	TRBV7-6	-	CASSLGGDYTEAFF	TGTGCCAGCAGCTTAGGGGGGGACTACACTGAAGCTTTCTTT
-	TRBJ2-1	TRBV19	-	CASSGSSYNEQFF	TGTGCCAGTAGCGGGAGCTCCTACAATGAGCAGTTCTTC
-	TRBJ2-1	TRBV4-1	TRBD2	CASSQVGAGVINEQFF	TGCGCCAGCAGCCAAGTGGGAGCGGGAGTAATTAATGAGCAGTTCTTC
few	TRBJ1-1	TRBV29-1	TRBD1	CSVLGQGARNTEAFF	TGCAGCGTTTTGGGACAGGGGGCCAGGAACACTGAAGCTTTCTTT
-	TRBJ2-7	TRBV5-1	TRBD1	CASSLRGDRDAYEQYF	TGCGCCAGCAGCTTGAGGGGGGACAGGGATGCCTACGAGCAGTACTTC
-	TRBJ1-2	TRBV14	-	CASSPGLRAHYGYTF	TGTGCCAGCAGCCCAGGATTGAGGGCTCACTATGGCTACACCTTC
-	TRBJ1-2	TRBV7-9	-	CASSLAEIYGYTF	TGTGCCAGCAGCTTAGCGGAGATCTATGGCTACACCTTC
-	TRBJ1-2	TRBV7-9	-	CASSSTGWVHYGYTF	TGTGCCAGCAGCTCTACAGGTTGGGTCCACTATGGCTACACCTTC
-	TRBJ2-5	TRBV4-1	TRBD2	CASSQVLAEQETQYF	TGCGCCAGCAGCCAAGTCCTAGCGGAACAAGAGACCCAGTACTTC
-	TRBJ2-3	TRBV2	TRBD2	CASSEGVSGTSTDTQYF	TGTGCCAGCAGTGAGGGGGTTAGCGGGACTAGCACAGATACGCAGTATTTT
-	TRBJ1-2	TRBV10-2	-	CASSDNNYGYTF	TGCGCCAGCAGTGACAACAATTATGGCTACACCTTC
few	TRBJ2-3	TRBV7-9	-	CASSQSPGTSTDTQYF	TGTGCCAGCAGCCAGAGCCCCGGGACTAGCACAGATACGCAGTATTTT
-	TRBJ2-7	TRBV7-9	TRBD2	CASSFSGSAYEQYF	TGTGCCAGCAGCTTTAGCGGGAGTGCCTACGAGCAGTACTTC
-	TRBJ2-3	TRBV9	TRBD2	CASSVPLAGDPTDTQYF	TGTGCCAGCAGCGTTCCTCTAGCGGGAGATCCGACAGATACGCAGTATTTT
-	TRBJ2-7	TRBV27	-	CASSLGRLSYEQYF	TGTGCCAGCAGTTTAGGAAGGTTGTCCTACGAGCAGTACTTC
-	TRBJ2-1	TRBV2	TRBD2	CARALTSGRFGEQFF	TGTGCCAGGGCCCTAACTAGCGGGAGATTCGGTGAGCAGTTCTTC
-	TRBJ1-1	TRBV5-1	-	CASSSQRLRGEAFF	TGCGCCAGCAGCTCTCAGAGGCTCAGGGGTGAAGCTTTCTTT
few	TRBJ2-7	TRBV7-9	TRBD2	CASSLTSGRGREQYF	TGTGCCAGCAGCCTGACTAGCGGGAGAGGTCGTGAGCAGTACTTC
-	TRBJ2-3	TRBV7-9	TRBD1	CASSPPDRDDTQYF	TGTGCCAGCAGCCCACCGGACAGGGACGATACGCAGTATTTT
-	TRBJ1-2	TRBV9	-	CASSVDTSARGYTF	TGTGCCAGCAGCGTAGATACATCAGCCAGGGGCTACACCTTC
-	TRBJ2-3	TRBV1	-	CTSSTKGGSTQYF	TGCACCAGCTCCACGAAGGGGGGGAGTACGCAGTATTTT
-	TRBJ2-2	TRBV7-9	-	CASSLLGAAGELFF	TGTGCCAGCAGCTTACTGGGGGCCGCCGGGGAGCTGTTTTTT
few	TRBJ1-2	TRBV5-1	-	CASSLWGGREDYGYTF	TGCGCCAGCAGCTTGTGGGGGGGACGCGAGGACTATGGCTACACCTTC
-	TRBJ2-1	TRBV5-1	-	CASSVGSNEQFF	TGCGCCAGCAGCGTGGGGAGCAATGAGCAGTTCTTC